This TCR beta chain is from a study of tumor and adjacent non-tumor tissue in lung cancer. As for the study in general: The cohort had roughly 11 adenocarcinoma, a couple of squamous cell and 1 small cell patients.

General study findings and limits: TCR diversity was significantly greater in tumor than normal lung tissue.

Three rounds of nested PCR, following a modified ARM-PCR protocol, produced the TCRbeta library. Via MiXCR, TCRdb re-called the multiplex PCR reads, giving one row per CDR3 protein. The table records around 200,000 distinct CDR3 sequences, about two thirds of them present only once. The template was RNA from unsorted bulk tissue. Chemotherapy-naive patients with new lung cancer underwent thoracic surgery in China, August–late 2014. CDR1 and CDR2 (germline): DFQATT, SNEGSKA (reference sequence). This CDR3 is built from 14 residues. V lost 6 bases to trimming and J lost 5 bases; unmatched junction nucleotides: 11. Many counts were recorded for this clonotype. The antigen is undetermined.

The receptor comes from a man aged 55-75 years with non-small cell lung cancer. The sequencing input was lung tumor tissue. This sequence joins TRBV20-1 and TRBJ1-2; 8 positions match TRBD1. The chain's CDR3 is CSAAAGGQGYGYTF. DNA of the CDR3: TGCAGTGCCGCAGCCGGTGGACAGGGTTATGGCTACACCTTC.